This TCR beta chain was captured in a study of blood T cell repertoires in COVID-19. Only in-frame clones appear in the TCRdb table, and some are missing; sequencing was by immunoSEQ multiplex PCR. The table lists 490,000 or so clones, roughly 90% of them singletons, with less than 2% in the top ten. This CDR3 has 16 residues. The V and J ends lost 1 base and 3 bases, in that order; junction bases with no gene match: 3. Germline V gene sequence: CDR1 SGHTS, CDR2 YDEGEE. The origin of this receptor is a woman aged 40 to 50 who had recovered from COVID-19. The gene calls are TRBV5-8 and TRBJ2-2; 10 bases match TRBD2. Sequencing was performed on PBMCs or T cells enriched from blood (not recorded which). Here the CDR3 DNA reads TGTGCCAGCAGCTTGCCTCTAGCGGGAGACACCGGGGAGCTGTTTTTT. It encodes CASSLPLAGDTGELFF. Full variable domain (rest looked up from reference TRBV5-8 and TRBJ2-2): EAGVTQSPTHLIKTRGQQATLRCSPISGHTSVYWYQQALGLGLQFLLWYDEGEERNRGNFPPRFSGRQFPNYSSELNVNALELEDSALYLCASSLPLAGDTGELFFGEGSRLTVL.